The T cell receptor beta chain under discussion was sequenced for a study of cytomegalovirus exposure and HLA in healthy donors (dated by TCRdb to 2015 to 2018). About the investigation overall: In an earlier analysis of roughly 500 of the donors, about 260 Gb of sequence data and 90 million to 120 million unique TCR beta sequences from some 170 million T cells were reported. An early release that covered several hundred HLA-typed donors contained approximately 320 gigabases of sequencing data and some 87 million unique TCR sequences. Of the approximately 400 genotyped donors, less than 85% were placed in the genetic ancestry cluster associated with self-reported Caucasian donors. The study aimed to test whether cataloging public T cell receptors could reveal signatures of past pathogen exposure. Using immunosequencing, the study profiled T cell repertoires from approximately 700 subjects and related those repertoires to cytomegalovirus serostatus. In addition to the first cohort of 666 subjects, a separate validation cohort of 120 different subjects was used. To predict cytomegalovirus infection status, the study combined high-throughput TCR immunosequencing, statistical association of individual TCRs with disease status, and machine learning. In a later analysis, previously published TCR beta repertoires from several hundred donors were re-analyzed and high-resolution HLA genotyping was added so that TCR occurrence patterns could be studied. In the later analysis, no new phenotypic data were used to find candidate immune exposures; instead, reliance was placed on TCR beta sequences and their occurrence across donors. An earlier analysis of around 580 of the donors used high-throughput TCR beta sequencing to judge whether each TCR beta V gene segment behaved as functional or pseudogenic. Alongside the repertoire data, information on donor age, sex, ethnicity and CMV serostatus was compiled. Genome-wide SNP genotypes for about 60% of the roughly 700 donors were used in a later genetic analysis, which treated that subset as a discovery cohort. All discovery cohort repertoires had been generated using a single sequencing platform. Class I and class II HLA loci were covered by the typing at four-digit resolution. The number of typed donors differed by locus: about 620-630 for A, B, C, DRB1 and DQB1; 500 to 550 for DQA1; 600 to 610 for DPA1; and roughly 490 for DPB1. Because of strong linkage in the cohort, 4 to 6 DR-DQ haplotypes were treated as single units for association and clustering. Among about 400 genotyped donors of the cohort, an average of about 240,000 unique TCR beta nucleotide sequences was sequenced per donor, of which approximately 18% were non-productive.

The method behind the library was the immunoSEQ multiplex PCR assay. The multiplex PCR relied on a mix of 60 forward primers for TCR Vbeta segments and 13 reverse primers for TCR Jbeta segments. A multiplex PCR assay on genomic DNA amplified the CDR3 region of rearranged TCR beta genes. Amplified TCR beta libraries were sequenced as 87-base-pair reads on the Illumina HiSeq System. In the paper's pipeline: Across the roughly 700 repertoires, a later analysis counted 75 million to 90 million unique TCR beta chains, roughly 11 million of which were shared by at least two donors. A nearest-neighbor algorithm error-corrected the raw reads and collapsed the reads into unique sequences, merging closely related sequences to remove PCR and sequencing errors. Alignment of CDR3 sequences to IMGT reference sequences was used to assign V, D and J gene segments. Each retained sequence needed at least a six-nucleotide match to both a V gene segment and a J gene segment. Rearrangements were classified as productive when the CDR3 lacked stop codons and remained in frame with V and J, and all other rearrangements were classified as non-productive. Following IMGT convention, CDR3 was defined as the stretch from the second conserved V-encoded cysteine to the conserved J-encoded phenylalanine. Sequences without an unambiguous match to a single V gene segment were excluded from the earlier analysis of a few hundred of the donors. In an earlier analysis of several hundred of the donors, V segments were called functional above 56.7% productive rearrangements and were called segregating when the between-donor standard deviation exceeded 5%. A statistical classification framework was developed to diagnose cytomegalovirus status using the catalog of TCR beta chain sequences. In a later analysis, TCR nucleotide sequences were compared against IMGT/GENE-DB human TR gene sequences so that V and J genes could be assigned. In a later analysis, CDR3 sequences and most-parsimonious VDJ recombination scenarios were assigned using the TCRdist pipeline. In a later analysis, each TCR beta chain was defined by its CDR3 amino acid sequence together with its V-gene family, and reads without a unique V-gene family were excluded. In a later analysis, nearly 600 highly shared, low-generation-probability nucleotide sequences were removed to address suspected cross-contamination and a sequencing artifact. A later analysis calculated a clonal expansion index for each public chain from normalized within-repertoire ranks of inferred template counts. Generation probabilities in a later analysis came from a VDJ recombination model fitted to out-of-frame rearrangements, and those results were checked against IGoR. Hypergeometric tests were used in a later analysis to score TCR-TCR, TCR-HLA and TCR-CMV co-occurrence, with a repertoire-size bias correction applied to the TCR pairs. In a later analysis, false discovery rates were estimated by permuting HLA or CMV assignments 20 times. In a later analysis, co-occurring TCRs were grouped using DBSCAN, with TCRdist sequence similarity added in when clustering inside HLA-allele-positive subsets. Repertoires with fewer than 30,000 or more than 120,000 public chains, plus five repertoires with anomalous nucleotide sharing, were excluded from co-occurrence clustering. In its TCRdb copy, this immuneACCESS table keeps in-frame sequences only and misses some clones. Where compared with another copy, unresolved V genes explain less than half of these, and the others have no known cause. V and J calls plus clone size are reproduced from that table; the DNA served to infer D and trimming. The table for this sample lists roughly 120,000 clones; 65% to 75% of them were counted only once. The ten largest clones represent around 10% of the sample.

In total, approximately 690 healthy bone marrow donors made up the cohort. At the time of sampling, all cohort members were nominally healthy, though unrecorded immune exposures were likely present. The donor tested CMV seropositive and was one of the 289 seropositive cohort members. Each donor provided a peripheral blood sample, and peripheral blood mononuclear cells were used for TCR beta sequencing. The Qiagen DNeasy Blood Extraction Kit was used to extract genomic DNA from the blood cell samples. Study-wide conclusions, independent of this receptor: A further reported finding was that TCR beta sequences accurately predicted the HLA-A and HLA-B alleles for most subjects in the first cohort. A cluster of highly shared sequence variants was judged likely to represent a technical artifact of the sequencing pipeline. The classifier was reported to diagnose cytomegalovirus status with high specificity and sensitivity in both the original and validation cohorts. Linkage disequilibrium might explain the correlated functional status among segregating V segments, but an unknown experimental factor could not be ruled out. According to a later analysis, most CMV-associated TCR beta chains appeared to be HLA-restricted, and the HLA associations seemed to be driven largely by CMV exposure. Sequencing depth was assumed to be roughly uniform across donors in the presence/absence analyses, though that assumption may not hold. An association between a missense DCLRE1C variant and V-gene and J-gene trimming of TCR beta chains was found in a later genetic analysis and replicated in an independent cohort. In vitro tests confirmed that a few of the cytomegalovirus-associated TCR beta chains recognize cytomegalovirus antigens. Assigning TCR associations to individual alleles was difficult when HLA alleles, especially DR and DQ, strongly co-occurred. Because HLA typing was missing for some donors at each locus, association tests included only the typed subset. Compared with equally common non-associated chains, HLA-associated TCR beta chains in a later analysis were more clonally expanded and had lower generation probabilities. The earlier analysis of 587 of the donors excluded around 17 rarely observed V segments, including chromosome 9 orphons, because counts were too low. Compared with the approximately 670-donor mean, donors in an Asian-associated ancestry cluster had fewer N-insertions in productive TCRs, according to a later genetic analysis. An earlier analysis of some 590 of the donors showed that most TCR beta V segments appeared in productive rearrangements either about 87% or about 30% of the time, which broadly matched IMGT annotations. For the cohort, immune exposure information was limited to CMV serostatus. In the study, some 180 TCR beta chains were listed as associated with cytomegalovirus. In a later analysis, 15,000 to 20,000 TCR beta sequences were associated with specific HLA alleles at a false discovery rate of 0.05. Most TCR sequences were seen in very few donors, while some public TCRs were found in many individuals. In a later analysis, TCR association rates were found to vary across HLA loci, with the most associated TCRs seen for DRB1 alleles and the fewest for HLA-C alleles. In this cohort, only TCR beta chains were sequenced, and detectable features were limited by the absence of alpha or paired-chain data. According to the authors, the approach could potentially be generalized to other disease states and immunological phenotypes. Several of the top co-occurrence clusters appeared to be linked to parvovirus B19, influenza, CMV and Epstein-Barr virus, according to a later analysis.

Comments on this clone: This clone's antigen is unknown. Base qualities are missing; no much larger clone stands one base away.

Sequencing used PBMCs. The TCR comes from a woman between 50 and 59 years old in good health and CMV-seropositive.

The CDR3 in this case is CASGRVAYGYTF. The DNA reads TGTGCCAGTGGCAGGGTTGCCTATGGCTACACCTTC. The chain links TRBV19 with TRBJ1-2; the D segment could be TRBD1, given 5 matching bases. V loses 8 bases, J loses 4 bases, and the germline ends lie 11 bases apart. From a lookup of the germline V gene (reference sequence), CDR1 and CDR2 are LNHDA and SQIVND. The CDR3 sequence holds 12 residues, the cysteine and phenylalanine included. This entry keeps only the CDR3 DNA: 36 bases, framed from base 1.